This T cell receptor (beta chain) is drawn from a study of type 1 and type 2 diabetes patients. Study-wide context: Participants included type 1 and type 2 diabetes patients plus nondiabetic controls.

This clonotype was picked up many times. Genomic DNA was the PCR template. A primer set of 30 forward and 13 reverse primers amplified the CDR3. Each CDR3 protein gets one entry after TCRdb re-called the multiplex PCR reads with MiXCR. Of about 250,000 distinct CDR3 sequences listed, approximately 50% were seen once; the top ten hold roughly an eighth. Sequencing was done on a sample of peripheral blood mononuclear cells (PBMCs). The receptor was derived from a man aged 18 to 29 with type 2 diabetes.

The CDR3: CASSDRSSYEQYF. The CDR3 DNA is TGTGCCAGCAGTGACCGGAGCTCCTACGAGCAGTACTTC. The chain is built from TRBV2 and TRBJ2-7; no reliable D call. From germline, CDR1 is SNHLY and CDR2 FYNNEI. This CDR3 has 13 residues. The germline V and J ends were trimmed by 3 bases and 0 bases, with 6 bases remaining between them.